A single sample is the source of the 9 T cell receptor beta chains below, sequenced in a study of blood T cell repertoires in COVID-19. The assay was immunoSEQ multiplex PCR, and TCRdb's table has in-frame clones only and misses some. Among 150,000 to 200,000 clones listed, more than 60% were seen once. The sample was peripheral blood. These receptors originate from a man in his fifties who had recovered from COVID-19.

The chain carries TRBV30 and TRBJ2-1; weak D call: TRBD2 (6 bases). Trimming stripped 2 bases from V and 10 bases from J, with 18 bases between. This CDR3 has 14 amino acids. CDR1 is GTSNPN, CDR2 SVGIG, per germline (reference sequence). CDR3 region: CAWSSGLDSAEQFF. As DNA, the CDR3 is TGTGCCTGGAGTTCGGGACTGGATTCCGCGGAGCAGTTCTTC.

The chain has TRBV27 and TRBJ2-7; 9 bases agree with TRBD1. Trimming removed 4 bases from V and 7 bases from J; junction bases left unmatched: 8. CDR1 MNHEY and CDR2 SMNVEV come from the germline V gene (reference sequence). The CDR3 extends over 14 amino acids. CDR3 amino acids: CASSSGTGIGEQYF. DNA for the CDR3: TGTGCCAGCAGTTCCGGGACAGGGATCGGTGAGCAGTACTTC.

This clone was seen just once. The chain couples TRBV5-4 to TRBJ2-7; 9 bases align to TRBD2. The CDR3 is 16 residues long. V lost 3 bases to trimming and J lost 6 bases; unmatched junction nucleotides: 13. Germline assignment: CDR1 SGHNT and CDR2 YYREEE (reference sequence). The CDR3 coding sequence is TGTGCCAGCAGCTCGTGGCGGGAGGGCCGATCCCTCGAGCAGTACTTC. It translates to CASSSWREGRSLEQYF. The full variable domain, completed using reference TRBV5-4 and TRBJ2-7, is ETGVTQSPTHLIKTRGQQVTLRCSSQSGHNTVSWYQQALGQGPQFIFQYYREEENGRGNFPPRFSGLQFPNYSSELNVNALELDDSALYLCASSSWREGRSLEQYFGPGTRLTVT.

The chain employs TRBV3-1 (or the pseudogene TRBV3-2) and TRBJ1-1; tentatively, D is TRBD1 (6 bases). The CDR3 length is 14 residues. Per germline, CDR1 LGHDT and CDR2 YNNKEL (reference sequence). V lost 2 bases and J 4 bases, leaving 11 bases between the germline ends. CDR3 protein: CASSQNRAGTEAFF. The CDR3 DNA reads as TGTGCCAGCAGCCAAAACAGGGCTGGCACTGAAGCTTTCTTT.

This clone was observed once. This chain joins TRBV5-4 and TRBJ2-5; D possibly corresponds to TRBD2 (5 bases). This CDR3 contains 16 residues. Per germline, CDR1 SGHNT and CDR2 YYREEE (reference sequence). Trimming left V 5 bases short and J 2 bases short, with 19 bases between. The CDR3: CASRPNSGLRQETQYF. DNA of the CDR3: TGTGCCAGCAGACCCAATTCCGGACTGAGGCAAGAGACCCAGTACTTC.

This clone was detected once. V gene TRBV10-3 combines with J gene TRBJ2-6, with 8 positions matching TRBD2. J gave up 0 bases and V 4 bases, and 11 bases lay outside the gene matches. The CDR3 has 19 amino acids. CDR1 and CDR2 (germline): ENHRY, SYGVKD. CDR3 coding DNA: TGTGCCATCAGTGGGCAGAATAGCGGGATCTTCTCTGGGGCCAACGTCCTGACTTTC. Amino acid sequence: CAISGQNSGIFSGANVLTF.

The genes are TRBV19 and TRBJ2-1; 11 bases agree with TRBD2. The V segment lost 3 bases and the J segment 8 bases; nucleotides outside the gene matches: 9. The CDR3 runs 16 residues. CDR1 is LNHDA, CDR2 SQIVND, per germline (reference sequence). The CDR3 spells CASSISELAGVDEQFF. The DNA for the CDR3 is TGTGCCAGTAGTATTAGTGAACTAGCGGGAGTTGATGAGCAGTTCTTC.

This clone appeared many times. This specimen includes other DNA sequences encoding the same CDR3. The DNA of the CDR3 is TGTGCCAGTAGTCCGGGGGTGAACACTGAAGCTTTCTTT. As protein: CASSPGVNTEAFF. The genes are TRBV9 and TRBJ1-1; perhaps TRBD1 as D (5 bases). The V end was cut by 8 bases, the J end by 0 bases, with 11 bases between. Germline CDR1 and CDR2: SGDLS and YYNGEE. The CDR3 extends over 13 amino acids.

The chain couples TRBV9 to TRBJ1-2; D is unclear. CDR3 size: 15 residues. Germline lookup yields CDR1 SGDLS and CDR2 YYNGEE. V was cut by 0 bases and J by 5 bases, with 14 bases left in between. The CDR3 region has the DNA TGTGCCAGCAGCGTAGGGCCCAGCGTAAGTTATGGCTACACCTTC. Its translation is CASSVGPSVSYGYTF.